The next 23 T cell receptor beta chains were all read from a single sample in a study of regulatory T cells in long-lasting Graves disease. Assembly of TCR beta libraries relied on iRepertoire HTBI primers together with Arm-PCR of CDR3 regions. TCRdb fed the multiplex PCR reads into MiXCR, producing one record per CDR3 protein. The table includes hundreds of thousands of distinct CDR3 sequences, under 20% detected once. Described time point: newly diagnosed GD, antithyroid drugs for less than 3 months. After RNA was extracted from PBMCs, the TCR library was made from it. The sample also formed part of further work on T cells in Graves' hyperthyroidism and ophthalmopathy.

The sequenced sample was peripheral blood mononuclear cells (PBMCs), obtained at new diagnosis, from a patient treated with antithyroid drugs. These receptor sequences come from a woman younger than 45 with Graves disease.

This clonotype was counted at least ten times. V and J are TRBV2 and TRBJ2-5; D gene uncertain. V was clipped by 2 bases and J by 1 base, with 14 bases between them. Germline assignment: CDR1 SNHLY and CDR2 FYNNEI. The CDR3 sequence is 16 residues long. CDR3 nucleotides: TGTGCCAGCAGTGAACGAGACGGAACCAGCCAAGAGACCCAGTACTTC. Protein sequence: CASSERDGTSQETQYF.

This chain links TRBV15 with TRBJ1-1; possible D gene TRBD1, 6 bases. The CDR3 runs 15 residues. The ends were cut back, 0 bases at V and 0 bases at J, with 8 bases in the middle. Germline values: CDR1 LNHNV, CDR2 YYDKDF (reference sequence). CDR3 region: CATSREGQMNTEAFF. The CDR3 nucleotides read TGTGCCACCAGCAGAGAGGGACAAATGAACACTGAAGCTTTCTTT. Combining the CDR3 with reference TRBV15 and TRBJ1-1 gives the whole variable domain DAMVIQNPRYQVTQFGKPVTLSCSQTLNHNVMYWYQQKSSQAPKLLFHYYDKDFNNEADTPDNFQSRRPNTSFCFLDIRSPGLGDTAMYLCATSREGQMNTEAFFGQGTRLTVV.

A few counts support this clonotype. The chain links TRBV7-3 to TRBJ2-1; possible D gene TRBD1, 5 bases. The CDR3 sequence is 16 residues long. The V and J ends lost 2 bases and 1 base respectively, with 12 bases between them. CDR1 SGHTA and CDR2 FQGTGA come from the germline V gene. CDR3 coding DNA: TGTGCCAGCAGCTTATCGGGCAGGGTGTCCTACAATGAGCAGTTCTTC. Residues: CASSLSGRVSYNEQFF.

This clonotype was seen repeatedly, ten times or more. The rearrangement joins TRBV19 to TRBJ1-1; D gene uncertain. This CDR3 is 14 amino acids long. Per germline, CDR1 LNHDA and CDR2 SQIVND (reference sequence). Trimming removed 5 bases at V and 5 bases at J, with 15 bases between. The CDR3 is CASSPTHGKTEAFF. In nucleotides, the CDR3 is TGTGCCAGTAGTCCCACACACGGGAAGACTGAAGCTTTCTTT.

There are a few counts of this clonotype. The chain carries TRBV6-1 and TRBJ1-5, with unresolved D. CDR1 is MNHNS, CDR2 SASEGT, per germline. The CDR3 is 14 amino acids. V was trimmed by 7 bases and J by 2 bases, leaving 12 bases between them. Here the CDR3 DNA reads TGTGCCAGCACCCCGGAGGTTGGCAATCAGCCCCAGCATTTT. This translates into CASTPEVGNQPQHF.

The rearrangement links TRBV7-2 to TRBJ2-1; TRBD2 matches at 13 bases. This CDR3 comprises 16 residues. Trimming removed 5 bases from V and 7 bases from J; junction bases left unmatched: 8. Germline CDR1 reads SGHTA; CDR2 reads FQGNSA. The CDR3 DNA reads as TGTGCCAGCAGCCTCACTAGCGGGGGGGCTCAGAATGAGCAGTTCTTC. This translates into CASSLTSGGAQNEQFF. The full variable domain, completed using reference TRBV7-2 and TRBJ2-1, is GAGVSQSPSNKVTEKGKDVELRCDPISGHTALYWYRQSLGQGLEFLIYFQGNSAPDKSGLPSDRFSAERTGGSVSTLTIQRTQQEDSAVYLCASSLTSGGAQNEQFFGPGTRLTVL.

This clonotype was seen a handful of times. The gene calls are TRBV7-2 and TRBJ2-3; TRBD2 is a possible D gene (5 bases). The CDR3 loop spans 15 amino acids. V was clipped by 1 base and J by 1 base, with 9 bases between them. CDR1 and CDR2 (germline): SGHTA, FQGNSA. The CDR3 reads CASSLVATGTDTQYF. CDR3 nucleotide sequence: TGTGCCAGCAGCTTAGTAGCGACGGGCACAGATACGCAGTATTTT.

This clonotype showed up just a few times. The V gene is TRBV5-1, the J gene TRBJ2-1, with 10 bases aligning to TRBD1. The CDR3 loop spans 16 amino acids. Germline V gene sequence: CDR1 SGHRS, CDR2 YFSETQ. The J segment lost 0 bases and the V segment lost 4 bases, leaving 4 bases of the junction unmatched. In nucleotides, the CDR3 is TGCGCCAGCAGCACCCGACAGGGGGCCTCCTACAATGAGCAGTTCTTC. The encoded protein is CASSTRQGASYNEQFF.

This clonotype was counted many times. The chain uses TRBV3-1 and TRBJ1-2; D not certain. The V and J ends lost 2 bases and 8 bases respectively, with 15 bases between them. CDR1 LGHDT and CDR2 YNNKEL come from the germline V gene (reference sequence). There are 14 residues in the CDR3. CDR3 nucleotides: TGTGCCAGCAGCCAAAGCGCAAGCATCAAGGGCTACACCTTC. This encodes CASSQSASIKGYTF.

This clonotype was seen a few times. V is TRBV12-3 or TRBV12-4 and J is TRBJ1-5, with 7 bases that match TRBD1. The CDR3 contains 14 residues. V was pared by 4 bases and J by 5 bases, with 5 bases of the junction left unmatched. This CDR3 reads CASSSYRGYQPQHF. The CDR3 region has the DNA TGTGCCAGCAGTTCTTACAGGGGATATCAGCCCCAGCATTTT.

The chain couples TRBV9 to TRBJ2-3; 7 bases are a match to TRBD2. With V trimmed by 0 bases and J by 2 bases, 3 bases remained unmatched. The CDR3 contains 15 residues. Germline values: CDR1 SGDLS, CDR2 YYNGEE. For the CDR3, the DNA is TGTGCCAGCAGCGTAGGGGCGGGGGACACAGATACGCAGTATTTT. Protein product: CASSVGAGDTDTQYF.

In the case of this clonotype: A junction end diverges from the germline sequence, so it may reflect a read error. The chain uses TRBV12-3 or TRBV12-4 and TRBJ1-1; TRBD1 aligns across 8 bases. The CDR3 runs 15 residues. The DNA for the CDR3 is TGTGCCAGCAGTGAGAACACAGGGGGGAACACTGAAGCTCTCTTT. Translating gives CASSENTGGNTEALF.

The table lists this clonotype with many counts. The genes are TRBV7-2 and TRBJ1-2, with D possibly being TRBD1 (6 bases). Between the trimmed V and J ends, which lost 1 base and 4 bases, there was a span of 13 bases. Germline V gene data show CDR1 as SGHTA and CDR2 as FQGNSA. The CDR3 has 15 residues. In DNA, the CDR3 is TGTGCCAGCAGCTTAGATTTGAGGGGGACCTATGGCTACACCTTC. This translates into CASSLDLRGTYGYTF.

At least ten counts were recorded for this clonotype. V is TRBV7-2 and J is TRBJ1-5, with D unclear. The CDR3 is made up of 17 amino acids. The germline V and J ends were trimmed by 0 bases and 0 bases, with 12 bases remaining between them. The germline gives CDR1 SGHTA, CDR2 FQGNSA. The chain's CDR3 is CASSLASSFYSNQPQHF. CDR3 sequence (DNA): TGTGCCAGCAGCTTAGCGAGCAGCTTCTATAGCAATCAGCCCCAGCATTTT. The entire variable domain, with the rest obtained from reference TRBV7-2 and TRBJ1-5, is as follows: GAGVSQSPSNKVTEKGKDVELRCDPISGHTALYWYRQSLGQGLEFLIYFQGNSAPDKSGLPSDRFSAERTGGSVSTLTIQRTQQEDSAVYLCASSLASSFYSNQPQHFGDGTRLSIL.

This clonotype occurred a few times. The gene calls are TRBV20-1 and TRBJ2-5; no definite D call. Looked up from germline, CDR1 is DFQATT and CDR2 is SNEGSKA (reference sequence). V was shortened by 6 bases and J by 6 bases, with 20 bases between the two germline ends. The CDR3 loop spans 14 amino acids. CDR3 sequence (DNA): TGCAGTGCGCCCCCGCCCCCACCCCGAAAGACCCAGTACTTC. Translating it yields CSAPPPPPRKTQYF.

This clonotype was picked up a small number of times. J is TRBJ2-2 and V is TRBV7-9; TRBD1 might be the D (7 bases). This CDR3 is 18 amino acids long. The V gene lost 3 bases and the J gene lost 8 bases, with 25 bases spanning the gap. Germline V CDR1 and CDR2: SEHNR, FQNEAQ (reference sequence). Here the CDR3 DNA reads TGTGCCAGCAGCTTGTGGATTGGAGGAGGGGGCGATGGAGGGGAGCTGTTTTTT. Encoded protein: CASSLWIGGGGDGGELFF. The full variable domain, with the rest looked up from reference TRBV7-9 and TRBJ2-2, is DTGVSQNPRHKITKRGQNVTFRCDPISEHNRLYWYRQTLGQGPEFLTYFQNEAQLEKSRLLSDRFSAERPKGSFSTLEIQRTEQGDSAMYLCASSLWIGGGGDGGELFFGEGSRLTVL.

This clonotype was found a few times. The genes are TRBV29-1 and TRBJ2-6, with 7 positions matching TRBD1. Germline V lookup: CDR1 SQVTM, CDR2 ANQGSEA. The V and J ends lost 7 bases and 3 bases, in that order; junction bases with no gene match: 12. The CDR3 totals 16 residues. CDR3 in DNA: TGCAGCGCGGACAGGCGAGAGCTTTATGGGGCCAACGTCCTGACTTTC. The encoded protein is CSADRRELYGANVLTF.

CDR3 sequence: CASRGRVYTGELFF. DNA for the CDR3: TGTGCCAGCAGAGGCAGGGTATACACCGGGGAGCTGTTTTTT. V gene TRBV27 combines with J gene TRBJ2-2, with D possibly being TRBD1 (5 bases). Germline values: CDR1 MNHEY, CDR2 SMNVEV (reference sequence). V shed 6 bases and J shed 3 bases, with 11 bases lying between them. The CDR3 is made up of 14 amino acids.

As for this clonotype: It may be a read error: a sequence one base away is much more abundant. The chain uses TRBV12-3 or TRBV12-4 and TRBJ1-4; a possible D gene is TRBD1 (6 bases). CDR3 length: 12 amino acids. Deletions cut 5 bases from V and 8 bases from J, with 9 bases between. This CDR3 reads CASSDDREKLFF. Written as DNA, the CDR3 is TGTGCCAGCAGTGACGACAGGGAAAAACTGTTTTTT.

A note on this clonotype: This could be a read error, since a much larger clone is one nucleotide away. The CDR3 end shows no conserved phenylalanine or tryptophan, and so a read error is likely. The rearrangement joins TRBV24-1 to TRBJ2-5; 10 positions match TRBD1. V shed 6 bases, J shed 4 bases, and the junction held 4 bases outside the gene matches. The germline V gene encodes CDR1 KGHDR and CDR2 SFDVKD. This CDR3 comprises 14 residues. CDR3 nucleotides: TGTGCCACCAGTCCGGGACAGGGGATAGAGACCCAGTACCTC. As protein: CATSPGQGIETQYL.

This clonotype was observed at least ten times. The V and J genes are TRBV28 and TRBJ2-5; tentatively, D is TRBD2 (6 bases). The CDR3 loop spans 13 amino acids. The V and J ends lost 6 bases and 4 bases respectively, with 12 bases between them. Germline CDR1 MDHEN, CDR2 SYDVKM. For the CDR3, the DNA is TGTGCCAGCAGGCCGGCGGGAAGAGAGACCCAGTACTTC. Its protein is CASRPAGRETQYF.

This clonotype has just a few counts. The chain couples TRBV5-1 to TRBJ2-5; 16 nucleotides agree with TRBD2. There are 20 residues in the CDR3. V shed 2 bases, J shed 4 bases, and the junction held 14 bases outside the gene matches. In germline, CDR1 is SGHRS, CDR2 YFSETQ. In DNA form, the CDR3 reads TGCGCCAGCAGCTTCCTAGGGACTAGCGGGAGGGCCCAGGCAGGAGAGACCCAGTACTTC. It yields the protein CASSFLGTSGRAQAGETQYF.

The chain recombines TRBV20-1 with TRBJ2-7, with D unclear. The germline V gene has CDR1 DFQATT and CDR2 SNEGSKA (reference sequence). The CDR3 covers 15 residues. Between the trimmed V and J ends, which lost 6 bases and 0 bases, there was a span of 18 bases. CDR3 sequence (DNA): TGCAGTGCCCCCCGCGCAGAGATGAGCTCCTACGAGCAGTACTTC. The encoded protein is CSAPRAEMSSYEQYF.